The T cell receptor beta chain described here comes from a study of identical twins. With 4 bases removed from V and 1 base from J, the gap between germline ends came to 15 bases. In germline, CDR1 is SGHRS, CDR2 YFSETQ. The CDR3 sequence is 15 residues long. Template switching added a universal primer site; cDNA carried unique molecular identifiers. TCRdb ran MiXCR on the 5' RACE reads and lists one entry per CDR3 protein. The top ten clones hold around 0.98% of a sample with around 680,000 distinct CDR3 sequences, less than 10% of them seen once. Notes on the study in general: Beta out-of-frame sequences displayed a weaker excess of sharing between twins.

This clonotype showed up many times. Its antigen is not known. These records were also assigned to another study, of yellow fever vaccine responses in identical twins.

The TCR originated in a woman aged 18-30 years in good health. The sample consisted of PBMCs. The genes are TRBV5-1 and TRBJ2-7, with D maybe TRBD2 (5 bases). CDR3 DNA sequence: TGCGCCAGCAGCCCCACCGCGGGCGGTTCCTACGAGCAGTACTTC. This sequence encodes CASSPTAGGSYEQYF.